The 2 T cell receptor beta chains in this list originate from one sample, sequenced in a study of PD-L1 blockade in urothelial cancer. Clones were read by immunoSEQ multiplex PCR, and TCRdb kept only the in-frame ones, dropping some. Among approximately 100,000 clones listed, roughly nine tenths were seen once. This specimen was PBMCs, taken around atezolizumab (anti-PD-L1) treatment. The receptors were sampled from a woman of 80 years or more with urothelial cancer.

The chain links TRBV27 to TRBJ1-3; weak D call: TRBD1 (6 bases). The V gene lost 5 bases and the J gene lost 5 bases, with 10 bases spanning the gap. Germline CDR1 is MNHEY and CDR2 is SMNVEV (reference sequence). The CDR3 loop spans 13 amino acids. The CDR3 reads CASSPGTRNTIYF. CDR3 nucleotide sequence: TGTGCCAGCAGTCCCGGGACAAGAAACACCATATATTTT.

The V and J genes are TRBV11-2 and TRBJ2-7; no definite D call. The CDR3 has 14 residues. Trimming took 6 bases from V and 3 from J, leaving 15 bases between them. Looked up from germline, CDR1 is SGHAT and CDR2 is FQNNGV. CDR3 bases: TGTGCCAGCAGGAAAGATCCGGTCGTCTACGAGCAGTACTTC. It translates to CASRKDPVVYEQYF.